This is a list of T cell receptor beta chains from one sample in a study of blood T cell repertoires in COVID-19. The assay was immunoSEQ multiplex PCR, and TCRdb's table has in-frame clones only and misses some. The sample records 100,000 to 120,000 clones, approximately 80% being singletons. Sequences were obtained from peripheral blood. These receptors were collected from a woman in her seventies with acute or convalescent COVID-19. The conserved cysteine and the conserved F or W are not part of the CDR3 here. A D gene is named only where the DNA matches it firmly. Only some rows state a clone size, as once, few, many or a class for expanded clones.

D gene,J gene,V gene,clone size,CDR3 protein
TRBD1,TRBJ1-5,TRBV4-1,.,ASSRGQGSNQPQH
.,TRBJ1-5,TRBV10-1,.,PNRVYQPQH
.,TRBJ2-3,TRBV30,few,AWKILSTDTQY
TRBD2,TRBJ2-3,TRBV24-1,.,ATRGGNTDTQY
.,TRBJ1-3,TRBV2,.,ASSDRAFSGNTIY
TRBD1,TRBJ2-7,TRBV29-1,.,SVEGRGLGEQY
TRBD1,TRBJ1-2,TRBV28,.,ASVTPGTGGSYT
.,TRBJ1-2,TRBV15,.,ATSGGSGSGYGYT
.,TRBJ1-5,TRBV10-3,.,AISQGSQGAGQPQH
TRBD1,TRBJ1-1,TRBV9,.,ASSVGPGQGFNTEAF
TRBD1,TRBJ2-5,TRBV5-1,.,ASSLDSWGQSETQY
.,TRBJ2-7,TRBV6-6,.,ASSYGSGSSYEQY
.,TRBJ2-1,TRBV5-1,.,ASVLGGLGDEQF
.,TRBJ2-2,TRBV4-3,.,ASSQFDRNTGELF
.,TRBJ1-2,TRBV28,.,ASSFDRNYGYT
.,TRBJ2-3,TRBV9,.,ASSVFGGLSTDTQY
TRBD1,TRBJ2-7,TRBV20-1,.,SASRTGTPYEQY
TRBD1,TRBJ1-5,TRBV19,.,ASSTTGTGGDDQPQH
.,TRBJ2-7,TRBV4-3,.,ASSQEWVSGAYEQY
.,TRBJ2-7,TRBV21-1,.,ASSPYYYEQY
.,TRBJ1-2,TRBV7-2,.,ASSIRGGAHGYT
TRBD2,TRBJ2-5,TRBV20-1,once,SASSYLRGMQETQY
TRBD1,TRBJ2-1,TRBV5-1,.,ASSPVGTGGLQEQF
.,TRBJ2-1,TRBV14,.,ASSHGTGLGYEQF
TRBD1,TRBJ1-4,TRBV2,few,ASSKGQGNEKLF
TRBD1,TRBJ1-2,TRBV18,once,ASSPNPGQGYGYT
.,TRBJ2-3,TRBV25-1,.,ASGHPYTDTQY
.,TRBJ2-2,TRBV30,once,AWRPGVKTGELF
TRBD2,TRBJ2-2,TRBV7-3,.,ASSLSSGSHTGELF